This T cell receptor (beta chain) was captured in a study of identifying expanded T cells in peripheral blood. General study points: Two-week clone count variance significantly increased as total template count grew. Over approximately two and four weeks, about 15 and 19 clones changed, versus 1.2 between replicates.

CDR1 and CDR2 (germline): LNHDA, SQIVND (reference sequence). CDR3 size: 14 residues. The trim removed 3 bases at V and 5 bases at J, leaving 3 bases unmatched. The method was immunoSEQ multiplex PCR; TCRdb's version includes in-frame clones alone and lacks a portion of them. The table lists about 110,000 clones, 80% to 90% of them singletons. As for this clone: Its antigen is unknown.

Healthy donors had no documented immune events, such as infections, while sampled. The sample taken for sequencing was blood. This sequence joins TRBV19 and TRBJ2-7; 11 bases fit TRBD1. The sequence derives from a person aged 18 to 75 in good health. CDR3 amino acids: CASSIWTGGDEQYF. In DNA, the CDR3 is TGTGCCAGTAGTATCTGGACAGGGGGCGACGAGCAGTACTTC.